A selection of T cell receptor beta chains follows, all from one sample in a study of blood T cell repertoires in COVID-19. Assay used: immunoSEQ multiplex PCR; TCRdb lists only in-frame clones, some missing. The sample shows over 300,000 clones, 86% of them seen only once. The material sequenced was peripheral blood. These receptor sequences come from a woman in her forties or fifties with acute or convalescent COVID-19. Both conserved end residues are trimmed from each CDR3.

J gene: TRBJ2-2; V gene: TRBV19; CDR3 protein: ASRSLNTGELF
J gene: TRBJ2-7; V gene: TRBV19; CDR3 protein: ASSIRERTIPYEQY
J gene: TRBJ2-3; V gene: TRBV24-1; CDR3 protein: ATSVYGRAGTDTQY
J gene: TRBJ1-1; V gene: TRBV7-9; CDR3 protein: ASSSLTGGNTEAF
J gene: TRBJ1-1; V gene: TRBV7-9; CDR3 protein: ASSLGPGQGNTEAF
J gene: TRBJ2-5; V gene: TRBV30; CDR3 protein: AWSVGLAGGGETQY
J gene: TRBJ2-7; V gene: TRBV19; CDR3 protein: ASSMVGGFDEQY
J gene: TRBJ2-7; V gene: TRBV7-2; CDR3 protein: ASSWKSGSGDEQY
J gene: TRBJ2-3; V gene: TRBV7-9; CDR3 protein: ASSLGAGVRSDTQY
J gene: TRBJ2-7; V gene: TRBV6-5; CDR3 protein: ASRDMGQSSYEQY
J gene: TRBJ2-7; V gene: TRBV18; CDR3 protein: ASSPDRGSYEQY
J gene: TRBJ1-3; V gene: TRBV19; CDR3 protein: ASRGEGWSNTIY
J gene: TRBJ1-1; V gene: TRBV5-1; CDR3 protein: ASSPAGQGITEAF
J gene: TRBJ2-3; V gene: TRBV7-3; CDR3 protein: ASSSGGTDTQY
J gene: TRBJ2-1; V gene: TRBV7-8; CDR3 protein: ASSPLAGYSGEQF
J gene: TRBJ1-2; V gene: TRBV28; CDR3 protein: ASSTGQGLYGYT
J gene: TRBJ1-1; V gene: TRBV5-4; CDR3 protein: ASSLRGSAEAF
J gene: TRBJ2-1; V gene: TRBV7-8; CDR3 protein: ASSPGLAGGSYNEQF
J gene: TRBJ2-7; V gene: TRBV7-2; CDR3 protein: ASSLTGTPSYEQY
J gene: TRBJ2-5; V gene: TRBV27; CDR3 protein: ASSLRDRGMGETQY
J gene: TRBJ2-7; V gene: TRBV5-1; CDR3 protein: ASSLEGQGVPPSYEQY
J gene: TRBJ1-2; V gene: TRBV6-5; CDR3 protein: ASSPTAGGYGYT
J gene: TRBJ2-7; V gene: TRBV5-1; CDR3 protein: ASSVTSAAYEQY
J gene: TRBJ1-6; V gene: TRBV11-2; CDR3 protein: ASSLGGGGSSPLH
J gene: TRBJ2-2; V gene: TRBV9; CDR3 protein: ASSVGVSGGHTGELF
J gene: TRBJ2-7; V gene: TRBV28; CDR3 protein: ASSFALVTTSGRANHYEQY
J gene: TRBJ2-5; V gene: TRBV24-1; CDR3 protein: ATSDRRQGSSGRFNQETQY
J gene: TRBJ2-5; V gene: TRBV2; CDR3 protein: ASSASLKETQY
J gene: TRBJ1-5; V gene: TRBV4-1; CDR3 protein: ASSQAAGIQPQH
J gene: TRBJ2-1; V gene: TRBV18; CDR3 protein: ASSLGLAGYNEQF
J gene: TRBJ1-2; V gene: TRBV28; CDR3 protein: ASSLDRGYGYT
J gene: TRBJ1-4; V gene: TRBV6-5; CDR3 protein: ASSPTGNDEKLF
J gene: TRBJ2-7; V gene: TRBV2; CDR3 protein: ASSGLGRGDSYEQY
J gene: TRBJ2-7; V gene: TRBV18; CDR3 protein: ASSRGGEGSWEQY
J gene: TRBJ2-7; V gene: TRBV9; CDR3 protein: ASSVATGAYEQY
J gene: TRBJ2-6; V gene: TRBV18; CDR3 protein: ASSPTSGGQGGSGANVLT
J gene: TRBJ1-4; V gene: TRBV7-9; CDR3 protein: ASSGSPGTGNEKLF